The clone carrying this TCR beta chain was seen a handful of times. Its cognate antigen is unknown. The data were obtained in a study of response to subunit inactivated influenza vaccine. Study conclusions and caveats: Each seasonal influenza vaccination recruits few new T cells, the authors suggested.

TCRdb ran MiXCR on the RT-PCR reads and lists one entry per CDR3 protein. The sample includes roughly 650,000 distinct CDR3 sequences, around 15% of them seen just once. The CDR3 loop spans 16 amino acids. V shed 4 bases and J 2 bases; nucleotides not matched to a gene: 5. CDR1 SGHTA and CDR2 FQGNSA come from the germline V gene. This TCR was sampled from a man aged 50 to 59 who received an inactivated influenza vaccine. The sample consisted of PBMCs from blood, taken 14 to 15 days before vaccination. The rearrangement links TRBV7-2 to TRBJ2-3; 11 bases are a match to TRBD2. The CDR3 DNA is TGTGCCAGCAGCTGGCGACTAGCGGGGATCACAGATACGCAGTATTTT. Translating it yields CASSWRLAGITDTQYF.